Below, 13 T cell receptor beta chains from the same sample are listed, as sequenced in a study of identical twins' blood T cells. TCRdb re-analysed the 5' RACE reads in MiXCR, keeping a single row per CDR3 protein. The repertoire has 350,000 to 400,000 distinct CDR3 sequences, roughly 30% of them found once; the top ten carry 6% to 7%. The sequenced sample consisted of PBMCs. The receptors derive from a woman aged 18-49 years in good health.

The chain has TRBV10-3 and TRBJ2-1, with D perhaps matching TRBD1 or TRBD2 (5 bases each). Trimming stripped 4 bases from V and 8 bases from J, with 12 bases between. This CDR3 region has 13 residues. Germline CDR1 is ENHRY and CDR2 is SYGVKD. Here the CDR3 DNA reads TGTGCCATCAGTGCGGGACCGACCGATGAGCAGTTCTTC. Amino acid sequence: CAISAGPTDEQFF.

In its sample, this clonotype was seen a few times. The chain links TRBV20-1 to TRBJ1-1; D is undetermined. The germline V and J ends were trimmed by 5 bases and 4 bases, with 11 bases remaining between them. This CDR3 contains 12 residues. CDR1 DFQATT and CDR2 SNEGSKA come from the germline V gene (reference sequence). CDR3 coding DNA: TGCAGTGCTGAGGGTGAGTTCACTGAAGCTTTCTTT. Residues: CSAEGEFTEAFF.

This sequence joins TRBV20-1 and TRBJ1-1; D gene ambiguous. The CDR3 is made up of 12 amino acids. From germline, CDR1 is DFQATT and CDR2 SNEGSKA (reference sequence). V was clipped by 3 bases and J by 1 base, with 6 bases between them. The DNA for the CDR3 is TGCAGTGCTAGTCCGGCGAACACTGAAGCTTTCTTT. Its translation is CSASPANTEAFF.

This clonotype was counted a few times. This chain uses TRBV2 with TRBJ1-2, with D tentatively TRBD1 (5 bases). This CDR3 comprises 14 residues. Germline values: CDR1 SNHLY, CDR2 FYNNEI. V was shortened by 4 bases and J by 4 bases, with 13 bases between the two germline ends. The CDR3 spells CASSGREPSYGYTF. In DNA form, the CDR3 reads TGTGCCAGCAGTGGCAGGGAACCATCCTATGGCTACACCTTC.

The V call is TRBV20-1, the J call TRBJ2-7; D might be TRBD1 (6 bases). CDR1 is DFQATT, CDR2 SNEGSKA, per germline (reference sequence). Between the trimmed V and J ends, which lost 5 bases and 2 bases, there was a span of 13 bases. CDR3 length equals 13 residues. CDR3 in DNA: TGCAGTGCTTCTACAGGGAGCGCCTACGAGCAGTACTTC. This codes for CSASTGSAYEQYF.

There are a few counts of this clonotype. The DNA for the CDR3 is TGCGCCAGCAGCTTGGCAGCCCCAAAGAACACTGAAGCTTTCTTT. Its translation: CASSLAAPKNTEAFF. V gene TRBV5-1 combines with J gene TRBJ1-1; D not resolved. V lost 0 bases and J lost 1, with 10 bases in between. Germline assignment: CDR1 SGHRS and CDR2 YFSETQ. The CDR3 runs 15 residues.

This clonotype was recorded many times. The V gene is TRBV2, the J gene TRBJ1-5, with 7 bases lining up with TRBD1. Germline CDR1 reads SNHLY; CDR2 reads FYNNEI. This CDR3 comprises 14 residues. Trimming removed 6 bases from V and 6 bases from J; junction bases left unmatched: 8. The CDR3 spells CASRETGKSQPQHF. DNA for the CDR3: TGTGCCAGCAGAGAGACAGGGAAAAGTCAGCCCCAGCATTTT.

This clonotype occurred many times. This chain uses TRBV6-4 with TRBJ2-3; 10 positions match TRBD1. The germline V gene has CDR1 MRHNA and CDR2 SNTAGT. The CDR3 totals 14 residues. Trimming took 9 bases from V and 2 from J; bases not matched to a gene: 5. CDR3 DNA sequence: TGTGCCAGTGGGACAGGGGTAGACACAGATACGCAGTATTTT. Translation: CASGTGVDTDTQYF.

The chain links TRBV20-1 to TRBJ2-2; D perhaps matches TRBD1 (5 bases). Per germline, CDR1 DFQATT and CDR2 SNEGSKA (reference sequence). The ends were cut back, 5 bases at V and 0 bases at J, with 10 bases in the middle. This CDR3 has 14 amino acids. CDR3 nucleotides: TGCAGTGCTGCTGACAGCTCGAACACCGGGGAGCTGTTTTTT. Its protein product is CSAADSSNTGELFF.

This clonotype was picked up a small number of times. The chain carries TRBV12-5 and TRBJ1-2; 9 bases fit TRBD1. V lost 6 bases and J lost 3; bases outside the gene matches: 8. Germline lookup yields CDR1 LGHNT and CDR2 FRNRAP. The CDR3 is made up of 15 amino acids. The CDR3: CASGRHRGLYYGYTF. CDR3 in DNA: TGTGCTAGTGGCCGCCACAGGGGGCTCTACTATGGCTACACCTTC. Looking up the rest from reference TRBV12-5 and TRBJ1-2 gives the full variable domain: DARVTQTPRHKVTEMGQEVTMRCQPILGHNTVFWYRQTMMQGLELLAYFRNRAPLDDSGMPKDRFSAEMPDATLATLKIQPSEPRDSAVYFCASGRHRGLYYGYTFGSGTRLTVV.

This clonotype has a count of ten or more. CDR3 protein: CASSIEGGDPFF. CDR3 bases: TGTGCCAGTAGTATAGAAGGAGGGGACCCGTTTTTT. This sequence joins TRBV19 and TRBJ2-2; possibly TRBD2 for D (6 bases). Germline V gives CDR1 LNHDA, CDR2 SQIVND (reference sequence). There are 12 residues in the CDR3. Trimming cost V 0 bases and J 16 bases, with 12 bases left between them.

The J gene is TRBJ1-2, the V gene TRBV29-1; D is possibly TRBD1 (6 bases). V gave up 2 bases and J gave up 8 bases, with 15 bases separating them. CDR1 SQVTM and CDR2 ANQGSEA come from the germline V gene. CDR3 length: 13 residues. The CDR3, as DNA: TGCAGCGTTGAACTCGGGGGGGCTCAAGGCTACACCTTC. Residues: CSVELGGAQGYTF. Full variable domain (remainder filled in from reference TRBV29-1 and TRBJ1-2): SAVISQKPSRDICQRGTSLTIQCQVDSQVTMMFWYRQQPGQSLTLIATANQGSEATYESGFVIDKFPISRPNLTFSTLTVSNMSPEDSSIYLCSVELGGAQGYTFGSGTRLTVV.

This chain connects TRBV20-1 to TRBJ2-3, with a tentative D call TRBD2 (6 bases). CDR3 length: 14 amino acids. Germline V CDR1 and CDR2: DFQATT, SNEGSKA (reference sequence). Trimming left V 3 bases short and J 6 bases short, with 16 bases between. The CDR3 spells CSASRREWGDTQYF. CDR3 DNA: TGCAGTGCTAGTAGGAGGGAATGGGGGGATACGCAGTATTTT.